The 31 T cell receptor beta chains reported below all come from one sample, sequenced in a study of response to subunit inactivated influenza vaccine (dated by TCRdb to the late 2010s). Library creation used RT-PCR. Sequenced using an Illumina HiSeq 2500. The public reads were reanalyzed by TCRdb: fastp trimming at Q25, MiXCR alignment, in-frame beta chains only. Entries that share a CDR3 protein sequence are merged under the most common genes and DNA. Recorded for this sample are hundreds of thousands of distinct CDR3 sequences; approximately 13% of them occurred a single time. Around 14% of the sample is in the top ten clones. Interpreted using the paper, the time point label stands for: 45 days after influenza vaccine administration. The sample here was PBMCs from blood, taken 35 to 45 days after vaccination. The receptors here all came from a man over 45 who received an inactivated influenza vaccine. Donor details come from another sample of the same person, matched by shared clones.

This clonotype was seen a handful of times. The CDR3 region is CASSLGGIGNQPQHF. The CDR3 coding sequence is TGTGCCAGCAGCTTGGGGGGGATCGGCAATCAGCCCCAGCATTTT. The rearrangement uses TRBV5-5 and TRBJ1-5, with D possibly TRBD1 on 5 matching bases. Germline-derived CDR1 and CDR2 are SGHKS and YYEKEE (reference sequence). Trimming removed 0 bases at V and 2 bases at J, with 9 bases between. The CDR3 length is 15 residues.

The chain joins TRBV12-3 or TRBV12-4 to TRBJ2-1; TRBD2 aligns across 8 bases. This CDR3 is built from 15 residues. V was clipped by 2 bases and J by 3 bases; unmatched bases: 3. Here the CDR3 reads CASSLSSGVYNEQFF. Written as DNA, the CDR3 is TGTGCCAGCAGTTTAAGTAGCGGGGTCTACAATGAGCAGTTCTTC.

The rearrangement links TRBV4-2 to TRBJ2-3, with 10 bases identical to TRBD2. Germline V gives CDR1 LGHNA, CDR2 YNFKEQ. V shed 1 base and J 4 bases; nucleotides not matched to a gene: 8. This CDR3 has 17 amino acids. CDR3 DNA sequence: TGTGCCAGCAGCCAAGGGTCTAGCGGGGGATATCCAGATACGCAGTATTTT. Its protein product is CASSQGSSGGYPDTQYF.

This clonotype was counted between two and nine times. V is TRBV5-5 and J is TRBJ2-5, with D possibly TRBD2 on 5 matching bases. Germline CDR1 SGHKS, CDR2 YYEKEE (reference sequence). The CDR3 is made up of 15 amino acids. Trimming left V 4 bases short and J 1 base short, with 14 bases between. The CDR3 is CASSQTAAIQETQYF. The CDR3 coding sequence is TGTGCCAGCAGCCAAACAGCGGCTATCCAAGAGACCCAGTACTTC.

The V gene is TRBV18, the J gene TRBJ2-5; 7 bases map to TRBD1. CDR1 and CDR2 from the germline V gene are KGHSH and LQKENI. This CDR3 contains 16 residues. The trim removed 3 bases at V and 5 bases at J, leaving 12 bases unmatched. The CDR3 region is CASSPNRGIRSETQYF. The CDR3 DNA reads as TGTGCCAGCTCACCTAACAGGGGAATCCGTTCCGAGACCCAGTACTTC.

Only a few counts were recorded for this clonotype. This rearrangement joins TRBV7-3 to TRBJ2-1, with D perhaps TRBD2 (7 bases). This CDR3 spans 16 amino acids. With 1 base removed from V and 4 bases from J, the gap between germline ends came to 14 bases. Germline values: CDR1 SGHTA, CDR2 FQGTGA. CDR3: CASSLIGGARYNEQFF. CDR3 nucleotide sequence: TGTGCCAGCAGCTTAATTGGGGGGGCCCGATACAATGAGCAGTTCTTC.

This clonotype was detected only a few times. The rearrangement uses TRBV5-1 and TRBJ2-1; 7 bases are shared with TRBD2. CDR1 and CDR2 from the germline V gene are SGHRS and YFSETQ. This CDR3 has 15 residues. The V segment lost 5 bases and the J segment 9 bases; nucleotides outside the gene matches: 14. The CDR3 sequence is CASRGDSGGPGEQFF. CDR3 DNA: TGCGCCAGCAGGGGTGATTCGGGAGGTCCGGGTGAGCAGTTCTTC.

This clonotype has ten or more counts. This chain connects TRBV10-3 to TRBJ2-3; 14 nucleotides match TRBD2. Germline V gene lookup returns CDR1 ENHRY and CDR2 SYGVKD. V dropped 6 bases and J dropped 1; count of bases not matched to a gene: 6. This CDR3 contains 17 residues. This chain's CDR3 is CAIRISGLAGGTDTQYF. The CDR3, as DNA: TGTGCCATCAGAATATCGGGACTAGCGGGGGGCACAGATACGCAGTATTTT.

The table lists this clonotype with a few counts. V and J are TRBV6-5 and TRBJ2-7, with a weak D call TRBD1 (6 bases). CDR3 length: 15 amino acids. Germline V gives CDR1 MNHEY, CDR2 SVGAGI. Between the trimmed V and J ends, which lost 2 bases and 2 bases, there was a span of 13 bases. Here the CDR3 reads CASSYRGTPAYEQYF. The DNA for the CDR3 is TGTGCCAGCAGTTACCGAGGGACACCCGCCTACGAGCAGTACTTC.

The chain has TRBV20-1 and TRBJ2-3, with D uncertain. This CDR3 spans 15 amino acids. Trimming pared 6 bases from V and 6 bases from J, leaving 22 bases between. Germline V CDR1 and CDR2: DFQATT, SNEGSKA (reference sequence). CDR3 sequence: CSAEFLLGPMDTQYF. Here the CDR3 DNA reads TGCAGTGCCGAGTTCCTCCTCGGACCTATGGATACGCAGTATTTT.

This rearrangement joins TRBV7-9 to TRBJ1-5; no reliable D call. This CDR3 region has 14 residues. Trimming shortened V by 5 bases and J by 5 bases, and 13 bases separated the two germline ends. Germline loops: CDR1 SEHNR, CDR2 FQNEAQ (reference sequence). The CDR3 reads CASSPREGYQPQHF. The CDR3 DNA reads as TGTGCCAGCAGCCCTAGGGAGGGCTATCAGCCCCAGCATTTT.

The V gene is TRBV20-1, the J gene TRBJ2-7, with 8 bases fitting TRBD1. The germline V gene has CDR1 DFQATT and CDR2 SNEGSKA (reference sequence). After removal of 0 bases from V and 3 bases from J, the junction contained 7 bases not matched to a gene. The CDR3 is 15 residues long. CDR3 loop: CSARDQGRGLYEQYF. CDR3 DNA: TGCAGTGCTAGAGATCAGGGCAGGGGGCTCTACGAGCAGTACTTC.

This chain uses TRBV24-1 with TRBJ2-7; D unclear. The CDR3 is made up of 14 amino acids. Germline V gene sequence: CDR1 KGHDR, CDR2 SFDVKD. Trimming removed 4 bases from V and 0 bases from J, with 9 bases in between. This CDR3 reads CATSDADNSYEQYF. The CDR3, as DNA: TGTGCCACCAGTGACGCGGATAACTCCTACGAGCAGTACTTC.

This clonotype was counted at least ten times. The chain recombines TRBV7-6 with TRBJ1-4, with no clear D. Germline assignment: CDR1 SGHVS and CDR2 FNYEAQ. V lost 0 bases to trimming and J lost 2 bases, with 1 base between them. This CDR3 is built from 13 residues. CDR3 sequence (DNA): TGTGCCAGCAGCTTAGCGACTAATGAAAAACTGTTTTTT. This translates into CASSLATNEKLFF.

The chain combines TRBV27 with TRBJ1-6, with 9 bases that match TRBD1. The CDR3 totals 15 residues. The V gene's germline CDR1 is MNHEY and CDR2 SMNVEV (reference sequence). The V gene end was trimmed by 6 bases and the J gene end by 9 bases; junction bases not matched to a gene: 9. The CDR3 sequence: CASSSRTGVFSPLHF. Written as DNA, the CDR3 is TGTGCCAGCAGCAGCCGGACAGGGGTCTTTTCACCCCTCCACTTT.

The chain links TRBV5-6 to TRBJ2-1; 13 bases align to TRBD2. V lost 3 bases and J lost 8; bases outside the gene matches: 8. Germline lookup yields CDR1 SGHDT and CDR2 YYEEEE. This CDR3 comprises 16 residues. The CDR3 reads CASSYWTSGSRYEQFF. DNA for the CDR3: TGTGCCAGCAGCTACTGGACTAGCGGGAGTAGGTATGAGCAGTTCTTC.

The sample holds many counts of this clonotype. This chain links TRBV6-5 with TRBJ2-1; 8 bases match TRBD2. V lost 3 bases, J lost 4 bases, and 5 bases stayed unmatched. The length of the CDR3 is 15 residues. Germline values: CDR1 MNHEY, CDR2 SVGAGI. In DNA, the CDR3 is TGTGCCAGCAGTTATAGCGGGGAAATGTACAATGAGCAGTTCTTC. It specifies CASSYSGEMYNEQFF.

This clonotype was counted ten times or more. The chain recombines TRBV12-3 or TRBV12-4 with TRBJ2-7, with 10 bases that match TRBD1. Germline trimming cut 3 bases from V and 6 bases from J; bases unmatched to any gene: 5. This CDR3 contains 14 residues. The CDR3: CASSFKDRGAEQYF. The DNA of the CDR3 is TGTGCCAGCAGTTTTAAGGACAGGGGGGCCGAGCAGTACTTC.

J is TRBJ2-2 and V is TRBV5-1; D remains ambiguous. The CDR3 has 12 residues. V was trimmed by 1 base and J by 5 bases, leaving 3 bases between them. Germline V gives CDR1 SGHRS, CDR2 YFSETQ. CDR3 DNA sequence: TGCGCCAGCAGCTTGTTTACCGGGGAGCTGTTTTTT. It yields the protein CASSLFTGELFF.

This clonotype turned up a few times. The rearrangement joins TRBV4-3 to TRBJ2-1; D not resolved. CDR3 length equals 15 residues. The germline gives CDR1 LGHNA, CDR2 YSLEER. Trimming stripped 2 bases from V and 7 bases from J, with 15 bases between. The CDR3 spells CASSQNVALGNEQFF. CDR3 coding DNA: TGCGCCAGCAGCCAAAATGTGGCTCTGGGGAATGAGCAGTTCTTC.

This clonotype was counted between two and nine times. The V call is TRBV18, the J call TRBJ2-1; 9 bases agree with TRBD1. The germline V gene encodes CDR1 KGHSH and CDR2 LQKENI. Losses at the gene ends were 4 bases for V and 15 bases for J; bases not matched to a gene: 7. The CDR3 runs to 12 residues. Written as DNA, the CDR3 is TGTGCCAGCTCACAAACCGGGACAGGGCTGTTCTTC. Protein: CASSQTGTGLFF.

This clonotype was counted a few times. This chain uses TRBV5-1 with TRBJ1-2, with 7 nucleotides matching TRBD1. Germline V lookup: CDR1 SGHRS, CDR2 YFSETQ. Trimming removed 0 bases from V and 0 bases from J; junction bases left unmatched: 2. The CDR3 is 15 residues long. The CDR3 reads CASSLEQGANYGYTF. The CDR3 nucleotides read TGCGCCAGCAGCTTGGAGCAGGGGGCTAACTATGGCTACACCTTC.

This chain joins TRBV7-2 and TRBJ1-3, with 7 bases matching TRBD1. Germline trimming cut 5 bases from V and 0 bases from J; bases unmatched to any gene: 7. The CDR3 loop spans 16 amino acids. Per the germline V gene, CDR1 is SGHTA and CDR2 is FQGNSA. This CDR3 is CASSATRGYSGNTIYF. The CDR3 nucleotides read TGTGCCAGCAGCGCGACCAGGGGGTACTCTGGAAACACCATATATTTT.

The chain recombines TRBV27 with TRBJ2-5, with TRBD1 matching over 8 bases. CDR3 length: 16 amino acids. J gave up 1 base and V 5 bases, and 9 bases lay outside the gene matches. Germline loops: CDR1 MNHEY, CDR2 SMNVEV (reference sequence). DNA for the CDR3: TGTGCCAGCAGTCTTCAACCGGGACAGGCCCAAGAGACCCAGTACTTC. This translates into CASSLQPGQAQETQYF.

A few counts support this clonotype. V and J are TRBV20-1 and TRBJ1-1; unclear D gene. V lost 3 bases, J lost 1 base, and 9 bases lay in between. The CDR3 runs to 13 residues. Germline V gene lookup returns CDR1 DFQATT and CDR2 SNEGSKA (reference sequence). The CDR3 DNA follows: TGCAGTGCTAGTGCCCCGGGGAACACTGAAGCTTTCTTT. This codes for CSASAPGNTEAFF.

This clonotype was recorded a few times. The J gene is TRBJ2-5, the V gene TRBV7-9, with D possibly being TRBD1 (6 bases). Between the trimmed V and J ends, which lost 1 base and 4 bases, there was a span of 16 bases. This CDR3 comprises 16 residues. Germline CDR1 SEHNR, CDR2 FQNEAQ (reference sequence). The chain's CDR3 is CASSLVLQSRGETQYF. The CDR3 nucleotides read TGTGCCAGCAGCTTAGTCTTGCAGTCCAGGGGAGAGACCCAGTACTTC.

This clonotype has more than one count but fewer than ten. The chain couples TRBV20-1 to TRBJ1-5; a possible D gene is TRBD1 (6 bases). The CDR3 totals 15 residues. Trimming removed 7 bases at V and 0 bases at J, with 16 bases between. The germline V gene has CDR1 DFQATT and CDR2 SNEGSKA (reference sequence). The CDR3, as DNA: TGCAGTGTCAAGTCCGGGACACTTAGCAATCAGCCCCAGCATTTT. It yields the protein CSVKSGTLSNQPQHF.

The CDR3 DNA sequence: TGCAGTGCTAGAGATGGACAGGGGAATTCACCCCTCCACTTT. Translation: CSARDGQGNSPLHF. The V and J genes are TRBV20-1 and TRBJ1-6; 9 nucleotides agree with TRBD1. Germline CDR1 is DFQATT and CDR2 is SNEGSKA (reference sequence). Germline trimming cut 0 bases from V and 7 bases from J; bases unmatched to any gene: 1. The CDR3 has 14 residues.

This clonotype came up a few times. The V gene is TRBV6-1, the J gene TRBJ2-7; tentatively, D is TRBD1 (6 bases). This CDR3 region has 15 residues. Germline V gene lookup returns CDR1 MNHNS and CDR2 SASEGT. V lost 6 bases to trimming and J lost 2 bases, with 17 bases between them. CDR3 sequence reads: CASSNRNRVAYEQYF. CDR3 nucleotide sequence: TGTGCCAGCAGCAATCGAAACAGGGTCGCCTACGAGCAGTACTTC.

This clonotype was observed a handful of times. The chain joins TRBV5-1 to TRBJ2-7; D is unclear. CDR1 and CDR2 (germline): SGHRS, YFSETQ. V lost 0 bases to trimming and J lost 1 base, with 8 bases between them. The CDR3 is 14 amino acids. The CDR3 loop is CASSLEPRSYEQYF. CDR3 sequence (DNA): TGCGCCAGCAGCTTGGAGCCGAGGTCCTACGAGCAGTACTTC.

This clonotype has just a few counts. The J gene is TRBJ1-1, the V gene TRBV6-1; the match to TRBD1 covers 9 bases. This CDR3 is built from 14 residues. Germline-derived CDR1 and CDR2 are MNHNS and SASEGT. V was clipped by 7 bases and J by 1 base; unmatched bases: 4. CDR3 region: CASKDRGANTEAFF. The CDR3 coding sequence is TGTGCCAGCAAGGACAGGGGCGCGAACACTGAAGCTTTCTTT.